The next 11 T cell receptor beta chains were all read from a single sample in a study of cytomegalovirus exposure and HLA in healthy donors. Vbeta (60) and Jbeta (13) primers were used in the PCR. Measured with immunoSEQ multiplex PCR; TCRdb has only the in-frame clones, and not every one. The data hold about 180,000 clones, with roughly four fifths observed a single time. The material sequenced was PBMCs. Receptors were obtained from a man younger than 35 in good health and CMV-seronegative.

V and J are TRBV15 and TRBJ2-7, with D maybe TRBD2 (7 bases). CDR1 is LNHNV and CDR2 is YYDKDF in the germline V gene (reference sequence). V was clipped by 3 bases and J by 0 bases, with 12 bases between them. There are 15 residues in the CDR3. CDR3 protein: CATSSPGGASYEQYF. CDR3 DNA sequence: TGTGCCACCAGCAGTCCGGGGGGCGCCTCCTACGAGCAGTACTTC.

The rearrangement links TRBV2 to TRBJ1-6; tentatively, D is TRBD1 (6 bases). Trimming removed 5 bases at V and 5 bases at J, with 13 bases between. From germline, CDR1 is SNHLY and CDR2 FYNNEI. This CDR3 comprises 15 residues. The DNA of the CDR3 is TGTGCCAGCAGTTGGGGGGGCGCCGATAATTCACCCCTCCACTTT. Protein sequence: CASSWGGADNSPLHF.

The chain has TRBV13 and TRBJ2-3, with no clear D. V shed 5 bases and J shed 0 bases, with 18 bases lying between them. Per the germline V gene, CDR1 is PRHDT and CDR2 is FYEKMQ (reference sequence). The CDR3 covers 17 residues. Here the CDR3 reads CASSPLPRALSTDTQYF. The CDR3 DNA reads as TGTGCCAGCAGCCCGCTCCCTCGAGCGCTTAGCACAGATACGCAGTATTTT.

This chain joins TRBV7-3 and TRBJ1-1; possibly TRBD1 for D (5 bases). The CDR3 has 15 residues. Trimming removed 2 bases at V and 1 base at J, with 11 bases between. The germline V gene has CDR1 SGHTA and CDR2 FQGTGA. The CDR3 DNA follows: TGTGCCAGCAGCTTATTTGGGGCAGCGAACACTGAAGCTTTCTTT. Translated: CASSLFGAANTEAFF.

The chain couples TRBV5-5 to TRBJ1-5; D gene unclear. V dropped 1 base and J dropped 4 bases, with 6 bases sitting between them. CDR3 length: 13 residues. Germline CDR1 is SGHKS and CDR2 is YYEKEE (reference sequence). This CDR3 reads CASSLILNQPQHF. CDR3 nucleotide sequence: TGTGCCAGCAGCTTGATCCTAAATCAGCCCCAGCATTTT.

The chain joins TRBV29-1 to TRBJ1-2, with D uncertain. V was clipped by 4 bases and J by 4 bases, with 7 bases between them. The CDR3 is 11 amino acids. Germline lookup yields CDR1 SQVTM and CDR2 ANQGSEA. CDR3 bases: TGCAGCGTTGTATCGTCCTATGGCTACACCTTC. It translates to CSVVSSYGYTF.

V and J are TRBV6-1 and TRBJ1-1, with D possibly TRBD1 on 5 matching bases. CDR3 length equals 13 residues. Trimming shortened V by 8 bases and J by 1 base, and 11 bases separated the two germline ends. Germline V CDR1 and CDR2: MNHNS, SASEGT. As DNA, the CDR3 is TGTGCCAGCCGACAGTTAGGGAACACTGAAGCTTTCTTT. It encodes CASRQLGNTEAFF.

This chain links TRBV19 with TRBJ2-2; TRBD2 matches at 10 bases. The CDR3 runs 16 residues. V shed 7 bases, J shed 4 bases, and the junction held 9 bases outside the gene matches. Germline lookup yields CDR1 LNHDA and CDR2 SQIVND (reference sequence). The CDR3 region is CASTLLAGVSTGELFF. DNA for the CDR3: TGTGCCAGTACCCTTCTAGCGGGAGTTTCCACCGGGGAGCTGTTTTTT.

The chain couples TRBV6-1 to TRBJ1-1; a weak D match, TRBD1 (6 bases). Germline CDR1 MNHNS, CDR2 SASEGT. The length of the CDR3 is 14 residues. V lost 5 bases and J 1 base, leaving 11 bases between the germline ends. For the CDR3, the DNA is TGTGCCAGCAGTACCCGGACAGCGAACACTGAAGCTTTCTTT. Residues: CASSTRTANTEAFF.

V gene TRBV9 combines with J gene TRBJ2-1; D is possibly TRBD2 (5 bases). Germline loops: CDR1 SGDLS, CDR2 YYNGEE. The CDR3 is 17 amino acids. V lost 0 bases, J lost 7 bases, and 20 bases lay in between. Written as DNA, the CDR3 is TGTGCCAGCAGCGTAGATCACGGGGTGGGCCTCCGGAATGAGCAGTTCTTC. This sequence encodes CASSVDHGVGLRNEQFF.

The V gene is TRBV5-1, the J gene TRBJ1-2; TRBD1 matches 7 bases. With V trimmed by 3 bases and J by 11 bases, 10 bases remained unmatched. Germline-derived CDR1 and CDR2 are SGHRS and YFSETQ. The CDR3 has 13 amino acids. CDR3 coding DNA: TGCGCCAGCAGCTCCGGACAGGTCCCGTTGTACACCTTC. Translated, it gives CASSSGQVPLYTF.